Included here is one T cell receptor (beta chain) sequence, with context. What it binds is unknown. TCRdb analysed the reads with MiXCR anew, one entry per CDR3 protein. The table includes hundreds of thousands of distinct CDR3 sequences, around a third detected once. CDR1 SGHAT and CDR2 FQNNGV come from the germline V gene. With 3 bases removed from V and 4 bases from J, the gap between germline ends came to 15 bases. The length of the CDR3 is 16 residues. This sample was included in a study of T cell repertoires in cytomegalovirus infection. Study-wide results and limits: Carriers of CMV and the relevant HLA type were discriminated by public TCR beta frequency.

The chain employs TRBV11-2 and TRBJ2-2; D not resolved. The origin of this receptor is a human donor in good health (CMV status not recorded). Some clones in this sample may be carry-over from other donors' samples. The material was cultured PBMCs, obtained from culture after CMV antigen stimulation. CDR3 DNA: TGTGCCAGCAGCTTGAGTCGCGTGGAGCTCACCGGGGAGCTGTTTTTT. Its translation: CASSLSRVELTGELFF.